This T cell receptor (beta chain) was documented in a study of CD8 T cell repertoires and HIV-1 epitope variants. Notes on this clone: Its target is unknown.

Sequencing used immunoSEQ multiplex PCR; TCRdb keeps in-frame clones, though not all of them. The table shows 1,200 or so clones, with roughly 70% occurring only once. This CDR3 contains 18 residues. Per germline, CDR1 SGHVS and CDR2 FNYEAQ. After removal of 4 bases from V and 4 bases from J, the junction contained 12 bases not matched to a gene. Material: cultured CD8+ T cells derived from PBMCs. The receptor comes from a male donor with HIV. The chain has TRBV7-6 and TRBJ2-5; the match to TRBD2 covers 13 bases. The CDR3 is CASSYLPGGLAGSETQYF. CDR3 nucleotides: TGTGCCAGCAGCTACTTACCGGGGGGACTAGCGGGGTCAGAGACCCAGTACTTC.